This T cell receptor (beta chain) stems from a study of T cells in Graves' hyperthyroidism and ophthalmopathy. This clonotype was detected ten times or more. Using RNA transcripts as the source, TCR beta CDR3 regions were amplified. HTBI primers were employed in a first-round RT-PCR of the TCR CDR3. Each CDR3 protein gets one entry after TCRdb re-called the multiplex PCR reads with MiXCR. Among a few hundred thousand distinct CDR3 sequences listed, roughly an eighth were seen once. Graves' hyperthyroidism was deemed stable absent ophthalmopathy progression within 18 months. Patients aged 18 to 65 had newly diagnosed hyperthyroidism lasting under 2 months. This CDR3 has 15 amino acids. J was trimmed by 0 bases and V by 2 bases; bases with no gene match: 3. Germline V CDR1 and CDR2: MNHEY, SMNVEV (reference sequence).

The TCR originated in a woman between 18 and 29 years old with Graves' hyperthyroidism. The chain has TRBV27 and TRBJ2-7, with 8 bases aligning to TRBD2. Sample: blood. CDR3 protein: CASSLRGGYSYEQYF. Written as DNA, the CDR3 is TGTGCCAGCAGTTTACGGGGGGGGTACTCCTACGAGCAGTACTTC.